These 32 T cell receptor beta chains came from one sample sequenced in a study of T cell changes during pregnancy in multiple sclerosis. The data were produced by immunoSEQ multiplex PCR, yet TCRdb's version contains in-frame clones alone and is incomplete. The sample records roughly 50,000 clones, 80% to 95% being singletons. This sample comprised CD4+ T cells from peripheral blood mononuclear cells, obtained in the third trimester of pregnancy. Receptors originate from a female donor with multiple sclerosis, enrolled in a pregnancy study.

This chain joins TRBV11-1 and TRBJ2-5, with a weak D call TRBD2 (6 bases). CDR1 is SGHAT and CDR2 is FQDESV in the germline V gene (reference sequence). The CDR3 contains 14 residues. The V and J ends lost 4 bases and 5 bases respectively, with 14 bases between them. This CDR3 is CASSSPGVFETQYF. The CDR3 coding sequence is TGTGCCAGCAGCTCCCCGGGAGTCTTTGAGACCCAGTACTTC.

The V call is TRBV5-4, the J call TRBJ2-7; possibly TRBD1 for D (5 bases). Between the trimmed V and J ends, which lost 4 bases and 0 bases, there was a span of 8 bases. The CDR3 extends over 13 amino acids. From germline, CDR1 is SGHNT and CDR2 YYREEE (reference sequence). Here the CDR3 reads CASSPRGSYEQYF. The CDR3 DNA sequence: TGTGCCAGCAGCCCAAGGGGCTCCTACGAGCAGTACTTC. Full variable domain (missing parts from reference TRBV5-4 and TRBJ2-7): ETGVTQSPTHLIKTRGQQVTLRCSSQSGHNTVSWYQQALGQGPQFIFQYYREEENGRGNFPPRFSGLQFPNYSSELNVNALELDDSALYLCASSPRGSYEQYFGPGTRLTVT.

The rearrangement uses TRBV6-5 and TRBJ1-5; D is perhaps TRBD1 (5 bases). CDR1 and CDR2 (germline): MNHEY, SVGAGI. Trimming removed 7 bases from V and 6 bases from J, with 13 bases in between. The CDR3 runs to 13 residues. This CDR3 is CASKPGGGQPQHF. The CDR3 DNA is TGTGCCAGCAAACCGGGGGGGGGTCAGCCCCAGCATTTT.

The V and J genes are TRBV28 and TRBJ1-5; TRBD1 matches 8 bases. Trimming took 6 bases from V and 3 from J; bases not matched to a gene: 10. Germline-derived CDR1 and CDR2 are MDHEN and SYDVKM. CDR3 length: 16 amino acids. CDR3 sequence reads: CASSPIGQGSNQPQHF. CDR3 nucleotide sequence: TGTGCCAGCAGCCCGATCGGACAGGGATCCAATCAGCCCCAGCATTTT.

V usage is TRBV28 and J usage is TRBJ1-2; D is undetermined. The CDR3 consists of 14 residues. Germline CDR1 and CDR2: MDHEN and SYDVKM. Trimming removed 8 bases at V and 2 bases at J, with 15 bases between. The CDR3 nucleotides are TGTGCCAGCTCGATACTTGGAGCAAACTATGGCTACACCTTC. This gives the protein CASSILGANYGYTF.

This clone has just one count. The rearrangement uses TRBV2 and TRBJ1-2, with D unresolved. Per germline, CDR1 SNHLY and CDR2 FYNNEI. V gave up 7 bases and J gave up 2 bases, with 14 bases separating them. The CDR3 has 14 amino acids. CDR3 nucleotides: TGTGCCAGCAAGTTGGGTGGGCAGAACTATGGCTACACCTTC. Protein product: CASKLGGQNYGYTF.

This chain links TRBV11-1 with TRBJ1-1; 11 nucleotides line up with TRBD1. V trimming: 4 bases; J trimming: 3 bases; junction bases outside the gene matches: 7. Germline lookup yields CDR1 SGHAT and CDR2 FQDESV (reference sequence). CDR3 length equals 16 residues. The CDR3 reads CASSSPGQGVDTEAFF. The DNA of the CDR3 is TGTGCCAGCAGCTCCCCGGGACAGGGGGTAGACACTGAAGCTTTCTTT.

The chain uses TRBV30 and TRBJ1-2; a possible D gene is TRBD1 (5 bases). Germline assignment: CDR1 GTSNPN and CDR2 SVGIG (reference sequence). The V end lost 0 bases, the J end lost 4 bases, and 21 bases lay between the germline ends. CDR3 size: 17 residues. This CDR3 is CAWSVYRSTTTPYGYTF. CDR3 sequence (DNA): TGTGCCTGGAGTGTTTACAGGTCCACAACCACACCCTATGGCTACACCTTC.

The J gene is TRBJ2-7, the V gene TRBV7-2, with 7 bases matching TRBD2. The CDR3 sequence is 15 residues long. Germline CDR1 is SGHTA and CDR2 is FQGNSA. Trimming took 5 bases from V and 2 from J; bases not matched to a gene: 9. The CDR3 protein is CASSTTGLGTYEQYF. The CDR3 DNA follows: TGTGCCAGCAGCACCACCGGACTAGGAACCTACGAGCAGTACTTC.

V is TRBV15 and J is TRBJ2-2; D perhaps matches TRBD1 (5 bases). The ends were cut back, 5 bases at V and 0 bases at J, with 16 bases in the middle. The CDR3 contains 17 residues. CDR1 is LNHNV, CDR2 YYDKDF, per germline (reference sequence). The DNA for the CDR3 is TGTGCCACCAGCGTTGGGTGGCAGGGCCCGAACACCGGGGAGCTGTTTTTT. The encoded protein is CATSVGWQGPNTGELFF. The variable domain in full, completed from reference TRBV15 and TRBJ2-2, reads DAMVIQNPRYQVTQFGKPVTLSCSQTLNHNVMYWYQQKSSQAPKLLFHYYDKDFNNEADTPDNFQSRRPNTSFCFLDIRSPGLGDTAMYLCATSVGWQGPNTGELFFGEGSRLTVL.

The chain links TRBV19 to TRBJ2-5; TRBD1 matches 8 bases. From germline, CDR1 is LNHDA and CDR2 SQIVND (reference sequence). CDR3 length: 14 residues. The trim removed 1 base at V and 2 bases at J, leaving 0 bases unmatched. This CDR3 is CASSIGQGQETQYF. The CDR3 region has the DNA TGTGCCAGTAGTATAGGACAGGGGCAAGAGACCCAGTACTTC.

The chain links TRBV28 to TRBJ2-7, with 10 positions matching TRBD2. Trimming cost V 7 bases and J 5 bases; bases outside gene matches: 8. Germline assignment: CDR1 MDHEN and CDR2 SYDVKM. CDR3 length: 14 residues. Here the CDR3 reads CASNRLAGVHEQYF. Written as DNA, the CDR3 is TGTGCCAGCAATCGGCTAGCGGGAGTACACGAGCAGTACTTC.

This chain connects TRBV4-1 to TRBJ2-5; D perhaps matches TRBD1 (9 bases). There are 17 residues in the CDR3. The germline V and J ends were trimmed by 1 base and 5 bases, with 20 bases remaining between them. Looked up from germline, CDR1 is MGHRA and CDR2 is YSYEKL. The CDR3, as DNA: TGCGCCAGCAGCCAAGTAGCGGGACAGGGTTTTGTGGAGACCCAGTACTTC. Protein: CASSQVAGQGFVETQYF.

The V call is TRBV28, the J call TRBJ1-5, with D maybe TRBD1 (6 bases). The CDR3 sequence is 13 residues long. Germline CDR1 reads MDHEN; CDR2 reads SYDVKM. V was clipped by 7 bases and J by 5 bases, with 12 bases between them. CDR3 DNA: TGTGCCAGCACAGGGGCCATAGATCAGCCCCAGCATTTT. This encodes CASTGAIDQPQHF.

The V gene is TRBV6-5, the J gene TRBJ2-7, with no clear D. CDR3 length equals 13 residues. With 7 bases removed from V and 1 base from J, the gap between germline ends came to 11 bases. The germline V gene encodes CDR1 MNHEY and CDR2 SVGAGI. CDR3 loop: CASIGAGSYEQYF. The CDR3 DNA follows: TGTGCCAGCATCGGTGCTGGTTCCTACGAGCAGTACTTC.

The V call is TRBV28, the J call TRBJ2-5; D is possibly TRBD1 (6 bases). V was pared by 2 bases and J by 2 bases, with 6 bases between. This CDR3 region has 13 residues. From germline, CDR1 is MDHEN and CDR2 SYDVKM. CDR3 protein: CASSLGQQETQYF. The DNA for the CDR3 is TGTGCCAGCAGTTTAGGACAGCAAGAGACCCAGTACTTC.

V gene TRBV6-5 combines with J gene TRBJ2-5, with D perhaps TRBD2 (5 bases). Trimming pared 0 bases from V and 5 bases from J, leaving 10 bases between. Germline CDR1 and CDR2: MNHEY and SVGAGI. CDR3 length: 14 amino acids. This CDR3 is CASSYSEVGETQYF. The CDR3 DNA reads as TGTGCCAGCAGTTACTCGGAGGTAGGGGAGACCCAGTACTTC.

J is TRBJ1-2 and V is TRBV5-1, with 8 bases matching TRBD1. J was trimmed by 2 bases and V by 3 bases; bases with no gene match: 9. Germline assignment: CDR1 SGHRS and CDR2 YFSETQ. This CDR3 is built from 16 residues. CDR3 sequence: CASSSAPDRGNYGYTF. The CDR3 bases are TGCGCCAGCAGCTCCGCCCCAGACAGGGGCAACTATGGCTACACCTTC.

The chain has TRBV5-1 and TRBJ2-1; TRBD2 matches at 12 bases. The CDR3 extends over 15 amino acids. Losses at the gene ends were 4 bases for V and 8 bases for J; bases not matched to a gene: 7. Germline V gives CDR1 SGHRS, CDR2 YFSETQ. The CDR3 region is CASSLLAGGGDEQFF. DNA for the CDR3: TGCGCCAGCAGCCTCCTAGCGGGAGGGGGGGATGAGCAGTTCTTC. Together with reference TRBV5-1 and TRBJ2-1, the CDR3 gives the full variable domain: KAGVTQTPRYLIKTRGQQVTLSCSPISGHRSVSWYQQTPGQGLQFLFEYFSETQRNKGNFPGRFSGRQFSNSRSEMNVSTLELGDSALYLCASSLLAGGGDEQFFGPGTRLTVL.

The chain carries TRBV7-2 and TRBJ1-5, with no clear D. CDR3 size: 13 residues. CDR1 SGHTA and CDR2 FQGNSA come from the germline V gene. V was clipped by 1 base and J by 5 bases, with 6 bases between them. The CDR3 sequence is CASSLVIDQPQHF. DNA for the CDR3: TGTGCCAGCAGCTTAGTGATAGATCAGCCCCAGCATTTT.

The V call is TRBV25-1, the J call TRBJ1-5; D ambiguous. V was shortened by 6 bases and J by 2 bases, with 5 bases between the two germline ends. CDR1 is MGHDK, CDR2 SYGVNS, per germline. The CDR3 totals 12 residues. CDR3 loop: CASSYGNQPQHF. The CDR3 DNA reads as TGTGCCAGCAGCTACGGCAATCAGCCCCAGCATTTT.

The genes are TRBV5-4 and TRBJ2-7, with TRBD1 identical over 8 bases. CDR3 length equals 14 residues. V lost 0 bases and J lost 9; bases outside the gene matches: 8. CDR1 SGHNT and CDR2 YYREEE come from the germline V gene (reference sequence). The CDR3 region is CASSLAAGGARQYF. CDR3 sequence (DNA): TGTGCCAGCAGCTTGGCGGCAGGGGGCGCTCGGCAGTACTTC.

The rearrangement joins TRBV9 to TRBJ2-1; no definite D call. The V gene lost 4 bases and the J gene lost 8 bases, with 13 bases spanning the gap. The CDR3 totals 13 residues. Germline V gene lookup returns CDR1 SGDLS and CDR2 YYNGEE. CDR3: CASSSFLSYEQFF. The CDR3 DNA reads TGTGCCAGCAGCTCCTTCCTAAGCTATGAGCAGTTCTTC.

This clone has a single count. V usage is TRBV21-1 and J usage is TRBJ2-7; TRBD2 was called by the table and not checked on the DNA. TRBV21-1 is classified as a pseudogene. The CDR3 loop spans 17 amino acids. The CDR3 spells CASSKRGTSGRAREQYF. In nucleotides, the CDR3 is TGTGCCAGCAGCAAGAGGGGGACTAGCGGGAGGGCGAGGGAGCAGTACTTC.

The chain links TRBV30 to TRBJ2-7; 11 nucleotides align to TRBD2. The junction had 17 bases not matched to a gene; V was cut back by 2 bases and J by 2 bases. Germline CDR1 GTSNPN, CDR2 SVGIG (reference sequence). CDR3 length: 19 residues. The chain's CDR3 is CAWSNGRLAGRRLTYEQYF. The CDR3 nucleotides read TGTGCCTGGAGTAACGGGAGACTAGCGGGACGTCGCTTAACCTACGAGCAGTACTTC. Using reference TRBV30 and TRBJ2-7 for the parts outside the CDR3, the full variable domain is SQTIHQWPATLVQPVGSPLSLECTVEGTSNPNLYWYRQAAGRGLQLLFYSVGIGQISSEVPQNLSASRPQDRQFILSSKKLLLSDSGFYLCAWSNGRLAGRRLTYEQYFGPGTRLTVT.

The chain links TRBV4-2 to TRBJ2-3; 14 bases match TRBD2. Germline V gene lookup returns CDR1 LGHNA and CDR2 YNFKEQ. Germline trimming cut 2 bases from V and 8 bases from J; bases unmatched to any gene: 12. There are 18 residues in the CDR3. The CDR3 protein is CASSQSGAGLAGVGTQYF. CDR3 coding DNA: TGTGCCAGCAGCCAATCCGGTGCGGGACTAGCGGGAGTTGGTACGCAGTATTTT.

The chain recombines TRBV29-1 with TRBJ2-7, with a possible D match to TRBD1 (5 bases). The V end was cut by 7 bases, the J end by 5 bases, with 15 bases between. The CDR3 is made up of 12 amino acids. CDR1 and CDR2 from the germline V gene are SQVTM and ANQGSEA. In nucleotides, the CDR3 is TGCAGCGGGGGCCGACAAAGGGACGAGCAGTACTTC. Protein product: CSGGRQRDEQYF.

The J gene is TRBJ2-7, the V gene TRBV27, with D tentatively TRBD2 (6 bases). The CDR3 contains 15 residues. Per germline, CDR1 MNHEY and CDR2 SMNVEV (reference sequence). V was shortened by 5 bases and J by 1 base, with 15 bases between the two germline ends. Written as DNA, the CDR3 is TGTGCCAGCAGTCTGAGGGAGGAGGGGTCCTACGAGCAGTACTTC. It yields the protein CASSLREEGSYEQYF.

The V call is TRBV6-6, the J call TRBJ1-1, with 9 bases fitting TRBD1. V lost 10 bases to trimming and J lost 4 bases; unmatched junction nucleotides: 13. The CDR3 is made up of 15 amino acids. CDR1 is MNHNY and CDR2 is SVGAGI in the germline V gene (reference sequence). The CDR3 here is CATREVGQGSTEAFF. The CDR3 DNA is TGTGCCACCCGTGAGGTAGGACAGGGGAGCACTGAAGCTTTCTTT.

The chain combines TRBV21-1 with TRBJ2-7; TRBD1 is taken as the D call from the table, unchecked against the DNA. TRBV21-1 counts as a pseudogene. The CDR3 extends over 14 amino acids. The CDR3 sequence is CASSKETGGYEQYF. CDR3 nucleotide sequence: TGTGCCAGCAGCAAAGAGACAGGGGGGTACGAGCAGTACTTC.

The gene calls are TRBV5-5 and TRBJ1-4, with 11 bases matching TRBD1. Germline V gene lookup returns CDR1 SGHKS and CDR2 YYEKEE (reference sequence). CDR3 length: 18 amino acids. The J segment lost 0 bases and the V segment lost 4 bases, leaving 8 bases of the junction unmatched. This CDR3 is CASSHGQGAFSTNEKLFF. The DNA of the CDR3 is TGTGCCAGCAGCCACGGACAGGGGGCCTTCTCAACTAATGAAAAACTGTTTTTT.

The chain combines TRBV7-9 with TRBJ1-1; 8 bases fit TRBD1. Germline CDR1 SEHNR, CDR2 FQNEAQ (reference sequence). With 1 base clipped from V and 8 bases from J, the junction kept 3 bases outside the gene matches. The CDR3 covers 13 residues. CDR3 protein: CASSLEGTGEAFF. In nucleotides, the CDR3 is TGTGCCAGCAGCTTAGAGGGGACAGGAGAAGCTTTCTTT.